This is a list of T cell receptor beta chains from one sample in a study of T cell responses to AZD1222 COVID-19 vaccine. Sequencing used immunoSEQ multiplex PCR; TCRdb keeps in-frame clones, though not all of them. In the table there are 97,000 or so clones, approximately 88% of which are singletons. This specimen consisted of peripheral blood, obtained on day 0 of AZD1222 vaccination. The source is an adult in good health. Each CDR3 is given with its conserved first and last residue. Fields, in order: J gene, D gene, clone size, V gene, CDR3 DNA, CDR3 protein. The D gene is left open where the match is weak. Some rows mark clone size as missing; the rest say once, few, many or name a class of expanded clone.

j_call: TRBJ1-1; d_call: .; clone_size: .; v_call: TRBV9; cdr3_nt: TGTGCCAGCAGCGTAGACCCAGGGCCGAACACTGAAGCTTTCTTT; cdr3_aa: CASSVDPGPNTEAFF
j_call: TRBJ2-7; d_call: .; clone_size: .; v_call: TRBV4-1; cdr3_nt: TGCGCCAGCAGCCAAGACAGGACTTCCTACGAGCAGTACTTC; cdr3_aa: CASSQDRTSYEQYF
j_call: TRBJ1-5; d_call: .; clone_size: .; v_call: TRBV5-6; cdr3_nt: TGTGCCAGCAGCTTGCACAGATCGTCAGCCCAGCATTTT; cdr3_aa: CASSLHRSSAQHF
j_call: TRBJ1-1; d_call: TRBD1; clone_size: .; v_call: TRBV5-4; cdr3_nt: TGTGCCAGCAGGTCGGGACAGGGTGCGGACTCGAACACTGAAGCTTTCTTT; cdr3_aa: CASRSGQGADSNTEAFF
j_call: TRBJ2-7; d_call: .; clone_size: once; v_call: TRBV5-4; cdr3_nt: TGTGCCAGCAGCTCTGTCAGGACGGGTACCTACGAGCAGTACTTC; cdr3_aa: CASSSVRTGTYEQYF
j_call: TRBJ2-3; d_call: .; clone_size: .; v_call: TRBV18; cdr3_nt: TGTGCCAGCTCACCACCGGGAAAGGCAGATACGCAGTATTTT; cdr3_aa: CASSPPGKADTQYF
j_call: TRBJ1-1; d_call: TRBD1; clone_size: once; v_call: TRBV15; cdr3_nt: TGTGCCACCAGCGGACAGGGGTATGGTGAAGCTTTCTTT; cdr3_aa: CATSGQGYGEAFF
j_call: TRBJ2-7; d_call: .; clone_size: .; v_call: TRBV2; cdr3_nt: TGTGCCAGCACGGACAGCCTAATCTACGAGCAGTACTTC; cdr3_aa: CASTDSLIYEQYF
j_call: TRBJ1-5; d_call: .; clone_size: .; v_call: TRBV18; cdr3_nt: TGTGCCAGCTCACCGGTGAACAGGGACCAGCCCCAGCATTTT; cdr3_aa: CASSPVNRDQPQHF
j_call: TRBJ1-5; d_call: TRBD1; clone_size: .; v_call: TRBV19; cdr3_nt: TGTGCCAGTAGCCAGACAGGGAGCAATCAGCCCCAGCATTTT; cdr3_aa: CASSQTGSNQPQHF
j_call: TRBJ2-1; d_call: TRBD2; clone_size: .; v_call: TRBV5-1; cdr3_nt: TGCGCCAGCAGCTTGGCGGGACTAGCGGGGAATGAGCAGTTCTTC; cdr3_aa: CASSLAGLAGNEQFF
j_call: TRBJ2-7; d_call: .; clone_size: .; v_call: TRBV3-1/TRBV3-2; cdr3_nt: TGTGCCAGCAGCCAAGATCGCGGGGAGCAGTACTTC; cdr3_aa: CASSQDRGEQYF
j_call: TRBJ2-3; d_call: .; clone_size: .; v_call: TRBV19; cdr3_nt: TGTGCCACCGCTTCCCGCACAGATACGCAGTATTTT; cdr3_aa: CATASRTDTQYF
j_call: TRBJ2-1; d_call: TRBD1; clone_size: once; v_call: TRBV7-9; cdr3_nt: TGTGCCAGCAGGTCGCCGGGACAGGGGATCTACAATGAGCAGTTCTTC; cdr3_aa: CASRSPGQGIYNEQFF
j_call: TRBJ2-7; d_call: .; clone_size: .; v_call: TRBV13; cdr3_nt: TGTGCCAGCAGCTTATTCGTTGGCAGGGTGGGGTACGAGCAGTACTTC; cdr3_aa: CASSLFVGRVGYEQYF
j_call: TRBJ2-5; d_call: TRBD2; clone_size: .; v_call: TRBV30; cdr3_nt: TGTGCCTGTAACGAGCGGGGAGTCCGGGAGACCCAGTACTTC; cdr3_aa: CACNERGVRETQYF
j_call: TRBJ2-7; d_call: TRBD2; clone_size: .; v_call: TRBV28; cdr3_nt: TGTGCCAGCAGTTTTTTCTACGGTCTAGCGGTCTCCTACGAGCAGTACTTC; cdr3_aa: CASSFFYGLAVSYEQYF
j_call: TRBJ1-1; d_call: TRBD1; clone_size: .; v_call: TRBV19; cdr3_nt: TGTGCCAGTAGCAACCGGGACAGGGGTTTGAACACTGAAGCTTTCTTT; cdr3_aa: CASSNRDRGLNTEAFF
j_call: TRBJ1-4; d_call: .; clone_size: few; v_call: TRBV7-9; cdr3_nt: TGTGCCAGCAGCTTAGCGGGAAGTAGACTGTTTTTT; cdr3_aa: CASSLAGSRLFF
j_call: TRBJ2-3; d_call: TRBD1; clone_size: .; v_call: TRBV27; cdr3_nt: TGTGCCAGCAGTTTAATACGACAGGGGCGTAGCACAGATACGCAGTATTTT; cdr3_aa: CASSLIRQGRSTDTQYF
j_call: TRBJ1-1; d_call: .; clone_size: .; v_call: TRBV6-5; cdr3_nt: TGTGCCAGCAGTTACTCGACTGGCACTGAAGCTTTCTTT; cdr3_aa: CASSYSTGTEAFF
j_call: TRBJ2-2; d_call: .; clone_size: .; v_call: TRBV20-1; cdr3_nt: TGCAGTGCTAGCTTGGCCGGGGAGCTGTTTTTT; cdr3_aa: CSASLAGELFF
j_call: TRBJ1-1; d_call: .; clone_size: once; v_call: TRBV19; cdr3_nt: TGTGCCACAACCGAGCAGGGATACACTGAAGCTTTCTTT; cdr3_aa: CATTEQGYTEAFF
j_call: TRBJ2-1; d_call: .; clone_size: .; v_call: TRBV13; cdr3_nt: TGTGCCAGCAGCTCCACACGGATTACAGGGCCAATCTTTTACAATGAGCAGTTCTTC; cdr3_aa: CASSSTRITGPIFYNEQFF
j_call: TRBJ2-2; d_call: .; clone_size: .; v_call: TRBV19; cdr3_nt: TGTGCCAGTAGTAGTCTCTCGGGGGCCAACACCGGGGAGCTGTTTTTT; cdr3_aa: CASSSLSGANTGELFF
j_call: TRBJ1-6; d_call: .; clone_size: .; v_call: TRBV5-4; cdr3_nt: TGTGCCAGCAGCTTTGGCCTTAACCGGGACCCCAGTGGGTCACCCCTCCACTTT; cdr3_aa: CASSFGLNRDPSGSPLHF
j_call: TRBJ1-2; d_call: .; clone_size: .; v_call: TRBV2; cdr3_nt: TGTGCCAGCAGGAAAGGGGGGGAAAACTATGGCTACACCTTC; cdr3_aa: CASRKGGENYGYTF
j_call: TRBJ2-7; d_call: .; clone_size: once; v_call: TRBV9; cdr3_nt: TGTGCCAGCAGCCTAAAGGGACTGGAATCCTACGAGCAGTACTTC; cdr3_aa: CASSLKGLESYEQYF
j_call: TRBJ2-3; d_call: TRBD1; clone_size: .; v_call: TRBV6-6; cdr3_nt: TGTGCCAGCAGTCGAGGGACAGGGGTCGCCTTCACCGCAGATACGCAGTATTTT; cdr3_aa: CASSRGTGVAFTADTQYF
j_call: TRBJ2-3; d_call: .; clone_size: .; v_call: TRBV7-6; cdr3_nt: TGTGCCAGCAGCTTAGGGGATAGCACAGATACGCAGTATTTT; cdr3_aa: CASSLGDSTDTQYF
j_call: TRBJ2-1; d_call: TRBD1; clone_size: .; v_call: TRBV5-5; cdr3_nt: TGTGCCAGCAGCTTGGAAGGGACAGCTTACAATGAGCAGTTCTTC; cdr3_aa: CASSLEGTAYNEQFF
j_call: TRBJ2-7; d_call: .; clone_size: once; v_call: TRBV27; cdr3_nt: TGTGCCAGCAGTTTAATCGACGGACCCTACGAGCAGTACTTC; cdr3_aa: CASSLIDGPYEQYF
j_call: TRBJ1-1; d_call: TRBD1; clone_size: .; v_call: TRBV7-3; cdr3_nt: TGTGCCAGCAGCATTAGGGACAGGGCCGGTGAAGCTTTCTTT; cdr3_aa: CASSIRDRAGEAFF
j_call: TRBJ1-1; d_call: .; clone_size: .; v_call: TRBV27; cdr3_nt: TGTGCCAGCAGTTTATCTTGGGGGACAACTGAAGCTTTCTTT; cdr3_aa: CASSLSWGTTEAFF
j_call: TRBJ1-1; d_call: TRBD1; clone_size: .; v_call: TRBV5-8; cdr3_nt: TGTGCCAGCAGCTTCGGGACAGGTGTCCCGAACACTGAAGCTTTCTTT; cdr3_aa: CASSFGTGVPNTEAFF
j_call: TRBJ1-1; d_call: .; clone_size: few; v_call: TRBV6-5; cdr3_nt: TGTGCCAGCAGTTACTCGGCCCAGGGGTCTGAAGCTTTCTTT; cdr3_aa: CASSYSAQGSEAFF
j_call: TRBJ2-1; d_call: TRBD2; clone_size: .; v_call: TRBV24-1; cdr3_nt: TGTGCCACTGGACTAGACAATGAGCAGTTCTTC; cdr3_aa: CATGLDNEQFF
j_call: TRBJ1-4; d_call: .; clone_size: .; v_call: TRBV2; cdr3_nt: TGTGCCAGCAGACTAAGACAGGACGAACTGTTTTTT; cdr3_aa: CASRLRQDELFF
j_call: TRBJ1-2; d_call: .; clone_size: .; v_call: TRBV7-9; cdr3_nt: TGTGCCAGCAGCCGGGGTGGGGGCTATGGCTACACCTTC; cdr3_aa: CASSRGGGYGYTF
j_call: TRBJ1-6; d_call: .; clone_size: few; v_call: TRBV20-1; cdr3_nt: TGCAGTGCTAGTGAAGGAAATTCACCCCTCCACTTT; cdr3_aa: CSASEGNSPLHF
j_call: TRBJ1-3; d_call: TRBD1; clone_size: .; v_call: TRBV7-9; cdr3_nt: TGTGCCAGCAGCGGCGGACAGGGGGTAGCGGGAAACACCATATATTTT; cdr3_aa: CASSGGQGVAGNTIYF
j_call: TRBJ2-1; d_call: .; clone_size: .; v_call: TRBV19; cdr3_nt: TGTGCCAGTAGTATAGACGGCATCGTCTACAATGAGCAGTTCTTC; cdr3_aa: CASSIDGIVYNEQFF
j_call: TRBJ2-1; d_call: .; clone_size: .; v_call: TRBV6-4; cdr3_nt: TGTGCCAGCAGTGACTCTCAGGGGATAAGTGAGCAGTTCTTC; cdr3_aa: CASSDSQGISEQFF
j_call: TRBJ2-4; d_call: TRBD2; clone_size: .; v_call: TRBV10-1; cdr3_nt: TGCGCCAGCAGTGAGACGGGACTAGCGGGAGATATAGCCAAAAACATTCAGTACTTC; cdr3_aa: CASSETGLAGDIAKNIQYF
j_call: TRBJ1-5; d_call: .; clone_size: .; v_call: TRBV9; cdr3_nt: TGTGCCAGCAGCGTAGGGTCCGGGAGCAATCAGCCCCAGCATTTT; cdr3_aa: CASSVGSGSNQPQHF
j_call: TRBJ2-7; d_call: .; clone_size: once; v_call: TRBV2; cdr3_nt: TGTGCCAGCAACGTGCCTCAATCCTACGAGCAGTACTTC; cdr3_aa: CASNVPQSYEQYF
j_call: TRBJ1-2; d_call: .; clone_size: .; v_call: TRBV18; cdr3_nt: TGTGCCAGCTCACCGGGACAAGACTTTTATGGCTACACCTTC; cdr3_aa: CASSPGQDFYGYTF
j_call: TRBJ2-3; d_call: .; clone_size: .; v_call: TRBV4-1; cdr3_nt: TGCGCCAGCAGCCAAGATGAAACGGCTAGCGCAACGCAGTATTTT; cdr3_aa: CASSQDETASATQYF
j_call: TRBJ1-2; d_call: TRBD1; clone_size: .; v_call: TRBV5-1; cdr3_nt: TGCGCCAGCAGCTTGGGTGGACAGGGGAATGGTGGCTACACCTTC; cdr3_aa: CASSLGGQGNGGYTF
j_call: TRBJ2-1; d_call: TRBD2; clone_size: .; v_call: TRBV2; cdr3_nt: TGTGCCAGCAATCGACTAGCCAATGAGCAGTTCTTC; cdr3_aa: CASNRLANEQFF
j_call: TRBJ2-3; d_call: TRBD1; clone_size: .; v_call: TRBV13; cdr3_nt: TGTGCCAGCAGCTTAGGTGGGACAGGGCCCGCAGATACGCAGTATTTT; cdr3_aa: CASSLGGTGPADTQYF
j_call: TRBJ2-1; d_call: TRBD2; clone_size: .; v_call: TRBV5-1; cdr3_nt: TGCGCCAGCAGCTTGGCAGGCGGGAGCTCCTACAATGAGCAGTTCTTC; cdr3_aa: CASSLAGGSSYNEQFF
j_call: TRBJ2-2; d_call: TRBD1; clone_size: .; v_call: TRBV3-1/TRBV3-2; cdr3_nt: TGTGCCAGCAGCCAAAGGACAGGGGCAACCGGGGAGCTGTTTTTT; cdr3_aa: CASSQRTGATGELFF
j_call: TRBJ2-7; d_call: TRBD2; clone_size: .; v_call: TRBV7-2; cdr3_nt: TGTGCCAGCAGCTTAGGGCCCGGGGGAGGGGCCTACGAGCAGTACTTC; cdr3_aa: CASSLGPGGGAYEQYF
j_call: TRBJ1-4; d_call: .; clone_size: .; v_call: TRBV10-1; cdr3_nt: TGCGCCAGCAGTGACCACGTGGGTGCGGAAAAACTGTTTTTT; cdr3_aa: CASSDHVGAEKLFF
j_call: TRBJ2-1; d_call: TRBD1; clone_size: .; v_call: TRBV18; cdr3_nt: TGTGCCAGCTCATCAAAAACTCAGACAGGGTATAATTTCAATGAGCAGTTCTTC; cdr3_aa: CASSSKTQTGYNFNEQFF
j_call: TRBJ2-1; d_call: TRBD2; clone_size: many; v_call: TRBV6-4; cdr3_nt: TGTGCCAGCAGTGACTCGGGGACTAGCGGAGTGCGAAAGCAGTTCTTC; cdr3_aa: CASSDSGTSGVRKQFF
j_call: TRBJ2-5; d_call: .; clone_size: once; v_call: TRBV25-1; cdr3_nt: TGTGCCAGCAGTGAAGCTACAGCGCGTTCCCAGTACTTC; cdr3_aa: CASSEATARSQYF
j_call: TRBJ2-7; d_call: .; clone_size: .; v_call: TRBV27; cdr3_nt: TGTGCCAGCAGTAAAGGGTACGAGCAGTACTTC; cdr3_aa: CASSKGYEQYF
j_call: TRBJ2-7; d_call: .; clone_size: .; v_call: TRBV21-1; cdr3_nt: TGTGCCAGCAGCAAAGTCGGGACCCCTCGCGAGCAGTACTTC; cdr3_aa: CASSKVGTPREQYF